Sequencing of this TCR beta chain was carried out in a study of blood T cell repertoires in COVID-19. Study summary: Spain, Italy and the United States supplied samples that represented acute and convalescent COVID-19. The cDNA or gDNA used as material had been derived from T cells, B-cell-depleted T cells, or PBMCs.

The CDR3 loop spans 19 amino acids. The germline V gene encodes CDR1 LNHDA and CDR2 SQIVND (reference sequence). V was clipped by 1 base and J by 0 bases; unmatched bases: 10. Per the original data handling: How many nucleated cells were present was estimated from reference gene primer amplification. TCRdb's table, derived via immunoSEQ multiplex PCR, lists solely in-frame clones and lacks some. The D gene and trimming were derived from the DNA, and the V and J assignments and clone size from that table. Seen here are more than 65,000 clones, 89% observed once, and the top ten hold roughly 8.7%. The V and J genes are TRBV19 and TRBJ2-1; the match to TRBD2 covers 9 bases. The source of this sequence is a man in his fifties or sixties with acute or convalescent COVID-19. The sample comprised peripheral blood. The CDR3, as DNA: TGTGCCAGTAGTATAGGCCGAGCGGGGGGCTGGAGCTCCTACAATGAGCAGTTCTTC. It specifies CASSIGRAGGWSSYNEQFF.